The TCR beta chain under discussion was sequenced for a study of CXCR3-negative and CXCR3-positive naive CD8 T cells. By frequency, this clonotype is medium-sized. Its cognate antigen is unknown. Per the germline V gene, CDR1 is SGHDT and CDR2 is YYEEEE. This CDR3 is 15 amino acids long. Study-wide points: Similar TRBV-TRBJ gene usage was seen in naive CXCR3-negative and CXCR3-positive cells, but not in memory cells.

The study made its TRB cDNA libraries by 5' RACE, adding UMI labels. Reanalyzing the 5' RACE reads, TCRdb keeps one entry per CDR3 protein, without DNA. This sample contains 6,000 to 8,500 distinct CDR3 sequences. The sequence derives from a human donor in good health. Some clones in this sample may be carry-over from other donors' samples. Sequenced sample: naive CXCR3- CD8+ T cells from blood. Subset described: CD45RO-CCR7+CD27+CD95- naive CD8+ T cells lacking CXCR3 (TNR3-). This rearrangement joins TRBV5-6 to TRBJ2-3; the D call from TCRdb, TRBD1, cannot be confirmed without DNA. This chain's CDR3 is CASDPAGGGTDTQYF. Based on the CDR3 plus reference TRBV5-6 and TRBJ2-3, the full variable domain is DAGVTQSPTHLIKTRGQQVTLRCSPKSGHDTVSWYQQALGQGPQFIFQYYEEEERQRGNFPDRFSGHQFPNYSSELNVNALLLGDSALYLCASDPAGGGTDTQYFGPGTRLTVL.